This T cell receptor beta chain was identified during a study of blood T cell repertoires in COVID-19. Study-wide context: Samples of COVID-19 (acute and convalescent) were obtained from the United States, Italy and Spain.

Original processing methods: The assay estimated nucleated cells by amplifying reference gene primers. Sequencing used immunoSEQ multiplex PCR; TCRdb keeps in-frame clones, though not all of them. The DNA was the basis for D and trimming; V, J and clone size are from that table. The repertoire holds over 200,000 clones, with about 83% as singletons. Germline V CDR1 and CDR2: SGHTA, FQGNSA. Trimming cost V 0 bases and J 8 bases, with 16 bases left between them. This CDR3 is built from 15 residues. This chain joins TRBV7-2 and TRBJ1-1; D might be TRBD1 (5 bases). Material: peripheral blood. This clonotype originated in a man aged 60 to 75 who had recovered from COVID-19. CDR3 nucleotide sequence: TGTGCCAGCAGCTTAGCGGGGCGGGGGGGAGCCGAAGCTTTCTTT. It yields the protein CASSLAGRGGAEAFF.